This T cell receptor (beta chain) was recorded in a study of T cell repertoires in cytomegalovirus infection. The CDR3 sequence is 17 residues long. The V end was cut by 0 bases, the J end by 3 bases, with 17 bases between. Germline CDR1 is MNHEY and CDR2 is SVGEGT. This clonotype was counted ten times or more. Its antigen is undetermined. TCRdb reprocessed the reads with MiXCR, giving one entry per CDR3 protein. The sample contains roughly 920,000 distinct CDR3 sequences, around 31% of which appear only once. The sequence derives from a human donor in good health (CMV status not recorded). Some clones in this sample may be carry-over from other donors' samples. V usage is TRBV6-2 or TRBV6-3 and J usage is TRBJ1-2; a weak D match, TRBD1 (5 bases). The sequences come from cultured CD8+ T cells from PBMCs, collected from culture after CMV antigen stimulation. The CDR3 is CASSYSTTNRDDYGYTF. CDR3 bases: TGTGCCAGCAGTTACTCAACTACGAACCGGGACGACTATGGCTACACCTTC.